Sequencing of this TCR beta chain was carried out in a study of blood T cell repertoires in COVID-19. The trim removed 4 bases at V and 2 bases at J, leaving 8 bases unmatched. Germline CDR1 reads SEHNR; CDR2 reads FQNEAQ (reference sequence). CDR3 size: 16 residues. Per the study methods: Nucleated cell counts were estimated from reference gene primer amplification. Produced via immunoSEQ multiplex PCR; TCRdb's table is partial and in-frame only. The V and J calls and clone size are taken from that table; D and trimming were inferred from the DNA. The repertoire includes about 150,000 clones, 76% of them detected once, and 3.7% sits in the top ten.

The sequence was obtained from a woman older than 75 with acute or convalescent COVID-19. This chain links TRBV7-9 with TRBJ1-1; 9 nucleotides match TRBD1. The material sequenced was peripheral blood. CDR3 DNA sequence: TGTGCCAGCAGCTCAAACCCGGGACAGGGTAACACTGAAGCTTTCTTT. The encoded protein is CASSSNPGQGNTEAFF.